The 3 T cell receptor beta chains in this list originate from one sample, sequenced in a study of cytomegalovirus exposure and HLA in healthy donors. 60 Vbeta and 13 Jbeta primers were used in PCR. TCRdb's table, derived via immunoSEQ multiplex PCR, lists solely in-frame clones and lacks some. The sample contains 99,000 or so clones, approximately 11% of which appear only once. Material for sequencing was PBMCs. These receptors all stem from a man aged 40-49 years in good health and CMV-seropositive.

V gene TRBV5-4 combines with J gene TRBJ1-1; TRBD1 matches 9 bases. The CDR3 extends over 16 amino acids. J was trimmed by 5 bases and V by 4 bases; bases with no gene match: 12. The germline CDR1 and CDR2 sequences are SGHNT and YYREEE (reference sequence). In DNA, the CDR3 is TGTGCCAGCAGCCCGGGGACAGGGAACTTTCGAACTGAAGCTTTCTTT. Amino acids: CASSPGTGNFRTEAFF.

The chain recombines TRBV19 with TRBJ1-6; 8 bases match TRBD1. Unmatched junction bases numbered 8, after V lost 6 bases and J lost 10 bases. Germline V gene lookup returns CDR1 LNHDA and CDR2 SQIVND (reference sequence). The CDR3 totals 14 residues. CDR3 DNA: TGTGCCAGTAGCCTGGGACAGGCAAACTCACCCCTCCACTTT. Translated, it gives CASSLGQANSPLHF. Full variable domain (outside the CDR3, taken from reference TRBV19 and TRBJ1-6): DGGITQSPKYLFRKEGQNVTLSCEQNLNHDAMYWYRQDPGQGLRLIYYSQIVNDFQKGDIAEGYSVSREKKESFPLTVTSAQKNPTAFYLCASSLGQANSPLHFGNGTRLTVT.

Only a few counts were recorded for this clone. V gene TRBV5-1 combines with J gene TRBJ2-7, with TRBD1 matching 9 bases. CDR1 is SGHRS and CDR2 is YFSETQ in the germline V gene. J lost 5 bases, V lost 5 bases, and 11 bases had no gene match. The CDR3 has 15 amino acids. Here the CDR3 reads CASRERRDRVNEQYF. CDR3 in DNA: TGCGCCAGCAGGGAACGGCGGGACAGGGTGAACGAGCAGTACTTC.